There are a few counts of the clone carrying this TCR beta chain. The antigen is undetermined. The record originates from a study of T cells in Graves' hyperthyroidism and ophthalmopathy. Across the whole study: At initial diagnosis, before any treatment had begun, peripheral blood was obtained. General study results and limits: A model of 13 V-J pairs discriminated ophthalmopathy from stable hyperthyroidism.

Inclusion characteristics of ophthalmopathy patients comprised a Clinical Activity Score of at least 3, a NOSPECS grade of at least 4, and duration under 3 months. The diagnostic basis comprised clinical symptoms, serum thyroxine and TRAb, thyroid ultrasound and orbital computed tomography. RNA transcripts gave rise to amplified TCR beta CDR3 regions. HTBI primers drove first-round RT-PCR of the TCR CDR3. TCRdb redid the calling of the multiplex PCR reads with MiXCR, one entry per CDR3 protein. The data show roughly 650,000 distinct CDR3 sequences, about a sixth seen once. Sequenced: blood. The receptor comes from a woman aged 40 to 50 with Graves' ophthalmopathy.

CDR3 in DNA: TGTGCCAGCACCCTCACGGGGGGTGCCGGGGAGCTGTTTTTT. This gives the protein CASTLTGGAGELFF. The rearrangement joins TRBV5-8 to TRBJ2-2, with 7 positions matching TRBD2. The J segment lost 6 bases and the V segment lost 6 bases, leaving 8 bases of the junction unmatched. This CDR3 comprises 14 residues. Per germline, CDR1 SGHTS and CDR2 YDEGEE.